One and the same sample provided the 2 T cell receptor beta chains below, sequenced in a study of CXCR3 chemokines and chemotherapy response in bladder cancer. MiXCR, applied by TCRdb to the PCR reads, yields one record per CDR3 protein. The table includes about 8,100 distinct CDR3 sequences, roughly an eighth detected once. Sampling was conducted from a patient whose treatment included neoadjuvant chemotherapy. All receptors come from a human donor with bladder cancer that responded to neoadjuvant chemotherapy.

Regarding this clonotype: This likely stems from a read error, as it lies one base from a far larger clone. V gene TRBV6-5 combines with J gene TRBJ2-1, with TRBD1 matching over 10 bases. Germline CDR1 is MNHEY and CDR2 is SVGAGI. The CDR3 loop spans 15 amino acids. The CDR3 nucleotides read TGTGTCAGCATCATGGACAGGGGGAGGCACAATGAGCAGTTCTTC. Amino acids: CVSIMDRGRHNEQFF.

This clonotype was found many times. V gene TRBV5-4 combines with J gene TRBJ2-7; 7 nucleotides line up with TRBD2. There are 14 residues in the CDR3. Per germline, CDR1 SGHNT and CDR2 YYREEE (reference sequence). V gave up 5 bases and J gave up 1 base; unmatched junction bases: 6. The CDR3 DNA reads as TGTGCCAGCAGTTCCGGGGGGATGTCCTACGAGCAGTACTTC. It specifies CASSSGGMSYEQYF.